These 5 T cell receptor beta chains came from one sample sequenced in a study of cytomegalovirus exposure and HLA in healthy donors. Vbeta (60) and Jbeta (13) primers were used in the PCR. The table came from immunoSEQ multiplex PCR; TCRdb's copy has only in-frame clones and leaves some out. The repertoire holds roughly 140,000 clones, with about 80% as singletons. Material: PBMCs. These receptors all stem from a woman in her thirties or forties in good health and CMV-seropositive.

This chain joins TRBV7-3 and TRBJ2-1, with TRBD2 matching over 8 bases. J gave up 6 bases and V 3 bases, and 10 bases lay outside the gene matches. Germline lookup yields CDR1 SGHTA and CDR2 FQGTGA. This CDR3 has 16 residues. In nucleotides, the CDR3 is TGTGCCAGCAGCTTGAACAGAGCGGGAGCTCTCAATGAGCAGTTCTTC. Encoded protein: CASSLNRAGALNEQFF.

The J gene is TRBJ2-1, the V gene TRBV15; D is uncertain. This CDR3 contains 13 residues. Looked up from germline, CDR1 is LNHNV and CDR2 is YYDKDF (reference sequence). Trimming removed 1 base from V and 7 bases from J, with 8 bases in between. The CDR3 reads CATSRGEQNEQFF. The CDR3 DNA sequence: TGTGCCACCAGCAGAGGTGAACAGAATGAGCAGTTCTTC.

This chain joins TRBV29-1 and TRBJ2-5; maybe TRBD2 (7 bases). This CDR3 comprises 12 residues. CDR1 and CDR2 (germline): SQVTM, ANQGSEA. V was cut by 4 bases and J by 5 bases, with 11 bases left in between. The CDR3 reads CSVVGGVETQYF. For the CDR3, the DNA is TGCAGCGTTGTAGGGGGGGTTGAGACCCAGTACTTC.

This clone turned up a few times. In nucleotides, the CDR3 is TGTGCCAGCAGGGCGGGACAGGAAGGCTACAATGAGCAGTTCTTC. It encodes CASRAGQEGYNEQFF. V gene TRBV27 combines with J gene TRBJ2-1; 8 bases agree with TRBD1. The CDR3 covers 15 residues. Trimming cost V 6 bases and J 3 bases; bases outside gene matches: 7. Germline V gives CDR1 MNHEY, CDR2 SMNVEV (reference sequence).

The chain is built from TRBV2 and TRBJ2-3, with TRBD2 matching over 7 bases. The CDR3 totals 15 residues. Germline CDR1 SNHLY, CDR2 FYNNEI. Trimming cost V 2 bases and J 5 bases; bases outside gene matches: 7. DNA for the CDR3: TGTGCCAGCAGTGAAAAGCTAGCGGAGGGAGATACGCAGTATTTT. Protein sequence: CASSEKLAEGDTQYF.